This is a list of T cell receptor beta chains from one sample in a study of response to subunit inactivated influenza vaccine. TCRdb recomputed calls from the RT-PCR reads with MiXCR, one row per CDR3 protein. Found here are about 620,000 distinct CDR3 sequences, over 9.5% of them singletons; the top ten hold approximately 10%. Sequencing used PBMCs from blood, obtained on the day of vaccination. These receptors all come from a man aged 45-60 years who received an inactivated influenza vaccine. CDR3s include the opening cysteine and the closing phenylalanine or tryptophan. A D gene is named only where the DNA matches it firmly. The listing skips clone size in some rows; elsewhere it reads once, few, many or a size class.

j_gene,d_gene,v_gene,abundance,CDR3nt,CDR3aa
TRBJ2-1,TRBD2,TRBV12-3/TRBV12-4,NA,TGTGCCAGCAGCGAACTAGCGGGGGGGCCAAAGTTCTTC,CASSELAGGPKFF
TRBJ1-1,NA,TRBV5-1,few,TGCGCCAGCAGCATCCGGGACGGAGCTGAAGCTTTCTTT,CASSIRDGAEAFF
TRBJ2-6,NA,TRBV2,NA,TGTGCCAGCAGTGAATTTGGGAACCATGCTCTGGTGGCCAACGTCCTGACTTTC,CASSEFGNHALVANVLTF
TRBJ1-1,NA,TRBV28,many,TGTGCCAGCAGTTTATCGGCGAACATGAACACTGAAGCTTTCTTT,CASSLSANMNTEAFF
TRBJ2-3,NA,TRBV20-1,NA,TGCAGTGCTAGAGGTTCCTCAGGGGCGGGAGATACGCAGTATTTT,CSARGSSGAGDTQYF
TRBJ1-2,NA,TRBV7-9,NA,TGTGCCAGCAGCTCGTACCGGGGCCGTGAATATGGCTACACCTTC,CASSSYRGREYGYTF
TRBJ1-2,NA,TRBV6-1,many,TGTGCCAGCAGTGAAGTGGGGTCCTTGGGCTACACCTTC,CASSEVGSLGYTF
TRBJ2-7,TRBD2,TRBV11-2,NA,TGTGCCAGCAGCTTAGAGGGGAGTAGCGGGAGCGAGCAGTACTTC,CASSLEGSSGSEQYF
TRBJ2-7,TRBD1,TRBV6-1,NA,TGTGCCAGCACTCGCCGGGACAGGGTACCCTACGAGCAGTACTTC,CASTRRDRVPYEQYF
TRBJ2-1,TRBD1,TRBV11-2,NA,TGTGCCAGCAGCCGAGGCGAGGGGGCCGCCTACAATGAGCAGTTCTTC,CASSRGEGAAYNEQFF
TRBJ2-7,TRBD1,TRBV29-1,few,TGCAGCGTTGAAGAACTGGCCCGGGACAGGGATGTAACCTACGAGCAGTACTTC,CSVEELARDRDVTYEQYF
TRBJ1-2,NA,TRBV5-1,few,TGCGCCAGCAGCTTGGCGGTGGACGGAGATAACTATGGCTACACCTTC,CASSLAVDGDNYGYTF
TRBJ1-1,NA,TRBV27,NA,TGTGCCAGCAGTTTGGGAGGGAGGAGCACTGAAGCTTTCTTT,CASSLGGRSTEAFF
TRBJ2-5,NA,TRBV4-3,NA,TGCGCCAGCAGCCAAGACCCCACTACCAACGGGGCCCAGTACTTC,CASSQDPTTNGAQYF
TRBJ2-1,TRBD2,TRBV2,many,TGTGCCAGCAGTGATCCGTTACTAGCGGGAGGGCAAAATGAGCAGTTCTTC,CASSDPLLAGGQNEQFF
TRBJ2-4,TRBD1,TRBV6-5,NA,TGTGCCAGCAGTACTGGACAGGGGTCGGCCAAAAACATTCAGTACTTC,CASSTGQGSAKNIQYF
TRBJ1-6,TRBD1,TRBV5-4,NA,TGTGCCAGCAGCTTGGGAGACAGGGTAACACCCCTCCACTTT,CASSLGDRVTPLHF
TRBJ2-7,TRBD2,TRBV5-5,many,TGTGCCAGCAGCTTGATAGCGGGGGCGATTACCTACGAGCAGTACTTC,CASSLIAGAITYEQYF
TRBJ2-5,TRBD2,TRBV5-1,few,TGCGCCAGCAGCAGCGGACTAGCGGGGGCGCGTTGGTACCAAGAGACCCAGTACTTC,CASSSGLAGARWYQETQYF
TRBJ1-5,TRBD1,TRBV20-1,NA,TGCAGTGCTAGCTCCCCTTACACTCGCGGGACAGCGAATCAGCCCCAGCATTTT,CSASSPYTRGTANQPQHF
TRBJ1-1,NA,TRBV6-6,NA,TGTGCCAGCAGTACCGCAGAAGACACTGAAGCTTTCTTT,CASSTAEDTEAFF
TRBJ2-1,TRBD2,TRBV20-1,many,TGCAGTGCTAAGGGACTAGCGGGATCAACTGAGCAGTTCTTC,CSAKGLAGSTEQFF
TRBJ2-3,NA,TRBV12-3/TRBV12-4,few,TGTGCCAGCAGGCCCCAGGCAACAGATACGCAGTATTTT,CASRPQATDTQYF
TRBJ2-4,NA,TRBV6-2/TRBV6-3,NA,TGTGCCAGCAGTTACGAGCTAGCAGTGCCCGGAAACATTCAGTACTTC,CASSYELAVPGNIQYF
TRBJ2-1,NA,TRBV20-1,NA,TGCAGTGCTAGACAGGGTCGTTCCTACAATGAGCAGTTCTTC,CSARQGRSYNEQFF
TRBJ1-5,TRBD1,TRBV28,many,TGTGCCAGCAGTCTCCGGGACAGGGAGCATTTT,CASSLRDREHF
TRBJ1-2,NA,TRBV29-1,few,TGCAGCGTTGAAGACTGGTCGGGAGATGGCTACACCTTC,CSVEDWSGDGYTF
TRBJ2-3,NA,TRBV18,NA,TGTGCCAGCGGGCAGGCGTCTACAAGCACAGATACGCAGTATTTT,CASGQASTSTDTQYF
TRBJ2-5,TRBD1,TRBV7-9,NA,TGTGCCAGCAGCCTCGGGACAGGACTTTTCCAAGAGACCCAGTACTTC,CASSLGTGLFQETQYF
TRBJ2-7,TRBD2,TRBV20-1,many,TGCAGTGCTAGTACGGGGGGATTATACGAGCAGTACTTC,CSASTGGLYEQYF
TRBJ2-7,TRBD1,TRBV20-1,NA,TGCAGTGCTAGAGATCCGGGACAGGGTTCTGTTGGACTACCCTACGAGCAGTACTTC,CSARDPGQGSVGLPYEQYF
TRBJ2-1,NA,TRBV4-3,few,TGCGCCAGCAGCCAAGCAGTGGTTGGCAATGAGCAGTTCTTC,CASSQAVVGNEQFF
TRBJ2-7,TRBD1,TRBV6-2/TRBV6-3,few,TGTGCCAGCAGTTACTCGACAGGGCTCGGAATCTACGAGCAGTACTTC,CASSYSTGLGIYEQYF
TRBJ1-2,TRBD1,TRBV6-2/TRBV6-3,NA,TGTGCCAGCAGTGTCGGACAGGCATATGGCTACACCTTC,CASSVGQAYGYTF
TRBJ2-2,TRBD1,TRBV7-9,few,TGTGCCAGCACCGGGACAGGACACACCGGGGAGCTGTTTTTT,CASTGTGHTGELFF
TRBJ1-5,NA,TRBV12-3/TRBV12-4,NA,TGTGCCAGCAGTACCGGGACCCGCAATCAGCCCCAGCATTTT,CASSTGTRNQPQHF
TRBJ2-1,NA,TRBV5-5,NA,TGTGCCAGCAGCCGTGGGACACTCTCCTACAATGAGCAGTTCTTC,CASSRGTLSYNEQFF
TRBJ2-7,NA,TRBV10-3,NA,TGTGCCATCGGGGCGCCAAACTACGAGCAGTACTTC,CAIGAPNYEQYF
TRBJ2-5,NA,TRBV5-6,NA,TGTGCCAGCAGCGCCGCTAGGGGGGAGACCCAGTACTTC,CASSAARGETQYF
TRBJ1-2,NA,TRBV4-1,NA,TGCGCCAGCAGCCCCCTACCGAGGGGACCCGGTGGCTACACCTTC,CASSPLPRGPGGYTF
TRBJ1-5,TRBD1,TRBV2,few,TGTGCCAGCAGTGAAGGCCAAAGGACAGGGGTGCATTTT,CASSEGQRTGVHF
TRBJ1-4,NA,TRBV27,many,TGTGCCAGCAGTTTATGGGGTACAACTAATGAAAAACTGTTTTTT,CASSLWGTTNEKLFF
TRBJ2-2,NA,TRBV9,few,TGTGCCAGCAGCGTAACCCCCCGTGTGGTTGGAACCGGGGAGCTGTTTTTT,CASSVTPRVVGTGELFF
TRBJ1-5,TRBD1,TRBV10-3,NA,TGTGCCATCAGGGGGACAGGGGATAATCAGCCCCAGCATTTT,CAIRGTGDNQPQHF
TRBJ2-4,NA,TRBV4-1,few,TGCGCCAGCAAGGTCCGCCACCTTACTCAAAACATTCAGTACTTC,CASKVRHLTQNIQYF
TRBJ1-4,NA,TRBV12-3/TRBV12-4,NA,TGTGCCAGCTCCAACACAGGGCACAATGAAAAACTGTTTTTT,CASSNTGHNEKLFF
TRBJ1-4,NA,TRBV5-1,many,TGCGCCAGCAGCCATGGACAGCCGGGGATTAATGAAAAACTGTTTTTT,CASSHGQPGINEKLFF
TRBJ1-4,NA,TRBV6-5,NA,TGTGCCAGCAGTTACTCGCCCGGGGCGGAACGTGGAAAACTGTTTTTT,CASSYSPGAERGKLFF
TRBJ1-2,TRBD1,TRBV10-3,NA,TGTGCCATCAGTGGTTCGACAGGGACATATGGCTACACCTTC,CAISGSTGTYGYTF
TRBJ2-7,TRBD2,TRBV28,NA,TGTGCCAGCAGCCTCCAATGGGGGACTAGCGGGAGGAGGGTCTACGAGCAGTACTTC,CASSLQWGTSGRRVYEQYF
TRBJ1-4,TRBD1,TRBV29-1,few,TGCAGCGCCCTACTGACAGGGATTAATGAAAAACTGTTTTTT,CSALLTGINEKLFF